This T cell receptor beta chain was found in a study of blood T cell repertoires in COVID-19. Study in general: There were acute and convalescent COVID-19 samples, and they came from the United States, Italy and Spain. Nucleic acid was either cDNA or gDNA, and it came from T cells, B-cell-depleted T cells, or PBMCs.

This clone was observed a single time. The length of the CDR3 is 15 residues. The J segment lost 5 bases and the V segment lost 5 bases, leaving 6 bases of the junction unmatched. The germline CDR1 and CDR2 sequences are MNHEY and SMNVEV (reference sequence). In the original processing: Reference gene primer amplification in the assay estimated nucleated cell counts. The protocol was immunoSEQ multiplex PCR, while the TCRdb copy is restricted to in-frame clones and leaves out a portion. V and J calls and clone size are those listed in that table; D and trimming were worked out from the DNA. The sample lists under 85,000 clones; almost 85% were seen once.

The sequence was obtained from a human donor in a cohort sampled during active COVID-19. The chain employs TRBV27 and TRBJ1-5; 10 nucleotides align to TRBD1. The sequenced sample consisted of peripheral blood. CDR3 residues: CASSIWGQGHQPQHF. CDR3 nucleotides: TGTGCCAGCAGTATCTGGGGACAGGGGCATCAGCCCCAGCATTTT.